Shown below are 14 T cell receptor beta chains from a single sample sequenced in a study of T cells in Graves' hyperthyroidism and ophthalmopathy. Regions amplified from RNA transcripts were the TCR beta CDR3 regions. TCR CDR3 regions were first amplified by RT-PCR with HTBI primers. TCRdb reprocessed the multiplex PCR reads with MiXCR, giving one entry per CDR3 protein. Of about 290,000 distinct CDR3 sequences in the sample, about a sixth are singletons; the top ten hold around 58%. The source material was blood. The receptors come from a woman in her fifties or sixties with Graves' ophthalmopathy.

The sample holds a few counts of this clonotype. Here the CDR3 reads CASSLGEGVNEKLFF. The DNA for the CDR3 is TGCGCCAGCAGCTTGGGAGAGGGTGTTAATGAAAAACTGTTTTTT. V usage is TRBV5-1 and J usage is TRBJ1-4; no firm D call. The V end was cut by 0 bases, the J end by 4 bases, with 10 bases between. Germline CDR1 SGHRS, CDR2 YFSETQ. The CDR3 has 15 amino acids.

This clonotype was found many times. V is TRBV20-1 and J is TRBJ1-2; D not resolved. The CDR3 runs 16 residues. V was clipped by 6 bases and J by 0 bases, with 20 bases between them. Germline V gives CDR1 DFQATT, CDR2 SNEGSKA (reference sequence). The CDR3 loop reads CSARTVVAEANYGYTF. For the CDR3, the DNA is TGCAGTGCACGGACGGTAGTGGCCGAAGCTAACTATGGCTACACCTTC.

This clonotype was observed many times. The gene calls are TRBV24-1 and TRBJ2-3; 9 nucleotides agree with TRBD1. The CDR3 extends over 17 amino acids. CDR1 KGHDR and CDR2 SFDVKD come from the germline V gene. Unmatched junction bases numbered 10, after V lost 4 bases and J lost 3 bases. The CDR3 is CATSDPTGGGKTDTQYF. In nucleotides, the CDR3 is TGTGCCACCAGTGACCCAACAGGGGGCGGGAAGACAGATACGCAGTATTTT.

CDR3 nucleotides: TGTGCCAGCAGCATAGGACAGCCATACTATGGCTACACCTTC. This sequence encodes CASSIGQPYYGYTF. This chain joins TRBV5-4 and TRBJ1-2; TRBD1 might be the D (6 bases). Trimming removed 4 bases at V and 3 bases at J, with 13 bases between. The CDR3 has 14 amino acids. CDR1 is SGHNT, CDR2 YYREEE, per germline (reference sequence).

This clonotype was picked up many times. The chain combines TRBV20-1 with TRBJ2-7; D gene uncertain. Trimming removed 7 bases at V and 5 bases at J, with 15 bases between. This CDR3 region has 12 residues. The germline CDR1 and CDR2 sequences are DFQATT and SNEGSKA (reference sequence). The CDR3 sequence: CSGLGNYHEQYF. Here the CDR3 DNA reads TGCAGTGGTCTGGGCAATTACCACGAGCAGTACTTC.

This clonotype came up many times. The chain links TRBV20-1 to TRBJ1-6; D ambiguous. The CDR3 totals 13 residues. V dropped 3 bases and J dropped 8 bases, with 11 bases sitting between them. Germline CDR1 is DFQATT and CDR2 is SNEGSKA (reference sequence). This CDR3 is CSASIGFDSPLHF. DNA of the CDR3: TGCAGTGCTAGTATAGGGTTTGATTCACCCCTCCACTTT.

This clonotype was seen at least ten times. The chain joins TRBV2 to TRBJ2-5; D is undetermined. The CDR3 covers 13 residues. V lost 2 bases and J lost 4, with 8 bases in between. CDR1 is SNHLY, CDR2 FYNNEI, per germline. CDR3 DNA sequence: TGTGCCAGCAGTGAATCTGGGCCAGAGACCCAGTACTTC. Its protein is CASSESGPETQYF.

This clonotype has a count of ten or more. The CDR3 coding sequence is TGTGCCAGCAGTCCGAGGACAGATTCCTACGAGCAGTACTTC. This encodes CASSPRTDSYEQYF. The rearrangement joins TRBV27 to TRBJ2-7, with TRBD1 as a possible D gene (6 bases). V was cut by 5 bases and J by 1 base, with 12 bases left in between. The CDR3 covers 14 residues. CDR1 is MNHEY and CDR2 is SMNVEV in the germline V gene (reference sequence).

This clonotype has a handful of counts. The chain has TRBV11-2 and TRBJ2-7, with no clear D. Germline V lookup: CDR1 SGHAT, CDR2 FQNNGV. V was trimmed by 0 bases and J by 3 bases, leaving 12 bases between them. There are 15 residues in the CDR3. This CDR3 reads CASSLDLIRVYEQYF. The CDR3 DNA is TGTGCCAGCAGCTTAGATCTGATTCGGGTCTACGAGCAGTACTTC.

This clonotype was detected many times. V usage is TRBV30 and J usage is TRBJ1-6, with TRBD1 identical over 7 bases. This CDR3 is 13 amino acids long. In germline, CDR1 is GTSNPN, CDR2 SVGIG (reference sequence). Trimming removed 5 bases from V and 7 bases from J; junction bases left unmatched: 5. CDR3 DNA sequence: TGTGCCTGGGGGGGACAGTCCAATTCACCCCTCCACTTT. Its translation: CAWGGQSNSPLHF. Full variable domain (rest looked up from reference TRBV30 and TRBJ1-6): SQTIHQWPATLVQPVGSPLSLECTVEGTSNPNLYWYRQAAGRGLQLLFYSVGIGQISSEVPQNLSASRPQDRQFILSSKKLLLSDSGFYLCAWGGQSNSPLHFGNGTRLTVT.

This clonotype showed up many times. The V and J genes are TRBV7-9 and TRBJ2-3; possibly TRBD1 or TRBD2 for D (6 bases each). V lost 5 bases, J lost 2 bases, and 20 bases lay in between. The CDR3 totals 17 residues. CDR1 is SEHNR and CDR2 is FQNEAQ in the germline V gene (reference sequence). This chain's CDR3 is CASSPPTGGRSTDTQYF. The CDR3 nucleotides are TGTGCCAGCAGCCCGCCCACCGGGGGCAGGTCCACAGATACGCAGTATTTT. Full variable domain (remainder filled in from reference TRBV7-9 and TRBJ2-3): DTGVSQNPRHKITKRGQNVTFRCDPISEHNRLYWYRQTLGQGPEFLTYFQNEAQLEKSRLLSDRFSAERPKGSFSTLEIQRTEQGDSAMYLCASSPPTGGRSTDTQYFGPGTRLTVL.

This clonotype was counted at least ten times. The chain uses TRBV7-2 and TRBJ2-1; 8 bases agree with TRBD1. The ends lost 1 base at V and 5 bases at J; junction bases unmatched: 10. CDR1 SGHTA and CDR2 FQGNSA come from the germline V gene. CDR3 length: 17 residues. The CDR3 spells CASSLVLRTGINNEQFF. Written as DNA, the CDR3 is TGTGCCAGCAGCTTAGTTTTGCGGACAGGGATAAACAATGAGCAGTTCTTC.

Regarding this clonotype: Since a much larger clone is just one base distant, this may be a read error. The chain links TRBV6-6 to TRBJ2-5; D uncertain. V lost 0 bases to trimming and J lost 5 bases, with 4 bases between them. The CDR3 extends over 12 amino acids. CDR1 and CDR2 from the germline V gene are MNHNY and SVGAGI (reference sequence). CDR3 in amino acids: CASSYSTETQYF. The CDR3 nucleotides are TGTGCCAGCAGTTACTCGACGGAGACCCAGTACTTC.

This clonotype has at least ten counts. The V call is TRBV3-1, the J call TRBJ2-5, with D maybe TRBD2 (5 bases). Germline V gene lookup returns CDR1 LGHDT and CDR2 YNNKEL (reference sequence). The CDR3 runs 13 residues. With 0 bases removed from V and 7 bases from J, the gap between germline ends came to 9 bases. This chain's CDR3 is CASSQDPRGTQYF. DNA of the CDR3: TGTGCCAGCAGCCAAGATCCCCGGGGGACCCAGTACTTC.